This TCR beta chain was profiled in a study of PD-1 blockade in classical Hodgkin lymphoma. Using immunoSEQ multiplex PCR, the repertoire was profiled, and TCRdb retains in-frame clones only, with some absent. Here the sample spans tens of thousands of clones, roughly nine tenths being singletons. Deletions cut 5 bases from V and 3 bases from J, with 10 bases between. The germline V gene encodes CDR1 MNHNS and CDR2 SASEGT. CDR3 length: 13 amino acids. As to time point: cycle 4 day 1 (C4D1), after more than five weeks of nivolumab. Relapse after autologous stem cell transplantation occurred in every patient, and brentuximab vedotin exposure varied. Findings and caveats of the study: Whatever underlies the repertoire differences (possibly disease activity or prior therapy) remains undefined.

As regards this clone: The antigen is undetermined.

The chain is built from TRBV6-1 and TRBJ1-2; D perhaps matches TRBD1 (5 bases). The clonotype comes from a human donor with classical Hodgkin lymphoma. The sample in question was peripheral blood mononuclear cells (PBMCs), obtained before the fourth cycle of nivolumab. The CDR3 DNA reads as TGTGCCAGCAGTCCTACAGGACACTATGGCTACACCTTC. Translated, it gives CASSPTGHYGYTF.